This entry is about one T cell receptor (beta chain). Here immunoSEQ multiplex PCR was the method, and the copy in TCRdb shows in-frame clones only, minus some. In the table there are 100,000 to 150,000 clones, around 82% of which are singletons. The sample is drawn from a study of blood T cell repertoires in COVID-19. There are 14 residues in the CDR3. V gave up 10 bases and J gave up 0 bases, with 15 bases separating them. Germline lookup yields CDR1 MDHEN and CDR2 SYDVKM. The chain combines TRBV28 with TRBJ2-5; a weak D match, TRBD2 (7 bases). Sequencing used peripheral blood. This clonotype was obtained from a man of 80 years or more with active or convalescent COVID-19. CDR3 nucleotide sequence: TGTGCCACCCGGGTAGGGGGGGACCAAGAGACCCAGTACTTC. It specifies CATRVGGDQETQYF.